The 15 T cell receptor beta chains below were found in one sample sequenced in a study of T cells in Graves' hyperthyroidism and ophthalmopathy (dated by TCRdb to 2018 to 2020). The library was obtained by multiplex PCR. Sequencing used an Illumina HiSeq 2000. TCR beta CDR3 regions were amplified from RNA transcripts. For the first round of RT-PCR on the TCR CDR3, the HTBI primer set was used together with the Qiagen OneStep RT-PCR kit. The raw public reads went through TCRdb reprocessing: fastp at Q25, MiXCR clone calling, in-frame beta chains kept. Every distinct CDR3 protein forms one entry, paired with its most common genes and DNA. Within this sample are some 560,000 distinct CDR3 sequences, with 12% to 15% of them counted one time only. The ten largest clonotypes hold 11% to 15% of the sample. The sequenced sample was blood. These receptors were obtained from a woman aged 40 to 50 with Graves' hyperthyroidism.

This clonotype was detected many times. This rearrangement joins TRBV6-2 or TRBV6-3 to TRBJ1-2; TRBD1 might be the D (6 bases). CDR1 is MNHEY, CDR2 SVGEGT, per germline. This CDR3 contains 16 residues. The V and J ends lost 0 bases and 1 base respectively, with 12 bases between them. The CDR3 loop is CASSYSPQGINYGYTF. Here the CDR3 DNA reads TGTGCCAGCAGTTACTCTCCGCAGGGGATTAACTATGGCTACACCTTC.

This clonotype was seen only a few times. This chain joins TRBV5-5 and TRBJ2-2; the D gene is possibly TRBD2 (6 bases). Germline V gene data show CDR1 as SGHKS and CDR2 as YYEKEE (reference sequence). The CDR3 covers 16 residues. Trimming pared 5 bases from V and 4 bases from J, leaving 18 bases between. CDR3 in amino acids: CASRPGGDLTTGELFF. The CDR3 nucleotides read TGTGCCAGCAGACCCGGAGGGGATCTTACCACCGGGGAGCTGTTTTTT.

This clonotype was detected a few times. The chain joins TRBV5-1 to TRBJ2-2, with 7 bases lining up with TRBD2. CDR1 is SGHRS and CDR2 is YFSETQ in the germline V gene. The CDR3 extends over 15 amino acids. J gave up 6 bases and V 0 bases, and 5 bases lay outside the gene matches. The CDR3 is CASSLDGRAPGELFF. The CDR3 nucleotides are TGCGCCAGCAGCTTGGATGGGAGGGCCCCCGGGGAGCTGTTTTTT. Supplemented by reference TRBV5-1 and TRBJ2-2, the full variable domain reads KAGVTQTPRYLIKTRGQQVTLSCSPISGHRSVSWYQQTPGQGLQFLFEYFSETQRNKGNFPGRFSGRQFSNSRSEMNVSTLELGDSALYLCASSLDGRAPGELFFGEGSRLTVL.

The J gene is TRBJ1-4, the V gene TRBV10-3; TRBD1 might be the D (5 bases). CDR1 and CDR2 from the germline V gene are ENHRY and SYGVKD. This CDR3 spans 16 amino acids. V lost 4 bases, J lost 10 bases, and 22 bases lay in between. The CDR3 reads CAISGGTAKEGGKLFF. Here the CDR3 DNA reads TGTGCCATCAGTGGCGGGACGGCGAAAGAGGGTGGAAAACTGTTTTTT.

This clonotype appeared many times. This chain connects TRBV28 to TRBJ2-1; 8 nucleotides agree with TRBD2. Trimming removed 5 bases from V and 16 bases from J; junction bases left unmatched: 19. Germline loops: CDR1 MDHEN, CDR2 SYDVKM. CDR3 length: 15 residues. The CDR3 here is CASSPAGGIDLAAFF. The CDR3 DNA sequence: TGTGCCAGCAGTCCTGCGGGGGGTATAGACTTGGCGGCTTTCTTC.

This clonotype was detected only a few times. DNA for the CDR3: TGTGCCAGCAGCCAAGTCTTCAATCCCCATAACACCGGGGAGCTGTTTTTT. Encoded protein: CASSQVFNPHNTGELFF. The chain uses TRBV3-1 and TRBJ2-2; D is unresolved. The CDR3 extends over 17 amino acids. The germline V and J ends were trimmed by 1 base and 2 bases, with 14 bases remaining between them. The V gene's germline CDR1 is LGHDT and CDR2 YNNKEL (reference sequence).

The sample holds many counts of this clonotype. The rearrangement joins TRBV27 to TRBJ2-2; 9 bases agree with TRBD1. In germline, CDR1 is MNHEY, CDR2 SMNVEV (reference sequence). This CDR3 spans 17 amino acids. J gave up 0 bases and V 6 bases, and 8 bases lay outside the gene matches. For the CDR3, the DNA is TGTGCCAGCAGCAAGCCCGGGACAGGGCCGAACACCGGGGAGCTGTTTTTT. Translation: CASSKPGTGPNTGELFF.

The chain is built from TRBV9 and TRBJ2-1, with D unclear. V was clipped by 0 bases and J by 7 bases, with 11 bases between them. Germline-derived CDR1 and CDR2 are SGDLS and YYNGEE. The CDR3 is 14 residues long. The CDR3 nucleotides read TGTGCCAGCAGCGTAGATCAGTCCTGGAATGAGCAGTTCTTC. Encoded protein: CASSVDQSWNEQFF.

This clonotype was seen many times. The V call is TRBV20-1, the J call TRBJ2-7; 7 bases fit TRBD2. This CDR3 contains 14 residues. V gave up 3 bases and J gave up 4 bases; unmatched junction bases: 9. Germline V gene lookup returns CDR1 DFQATT and CDR2 SNEGSKA (reference sequence). The CDR3 spells CSARGLADFYEQYF. CDR3 nucleotides: TGCAGTGCTAGGGGGCTAGCGGATTTTTACGAGCAGTACTTC.

This clonotype was found a few times. This sequence joins TRBV7-3 and TRBJ2-2; TRBD1 matches at 7 bases. Losses at the gene ends were 0 bases for V and 4 bases for J; bases not matched to a gene: 2. The V gene's germline CDR1 is SGHTA and CDR2 FQGTGA. This CDR3 contains 15 residues. The CDR3 spells CASSLTGGTTGELFF. CDR3 nucleotide sequence: TGTGCCAGCAGCTTAACAGGGGGCACCACCGGGGAGCTGTTTTTT.

In its sample, this clonotype was seen many times. The V and J genes are TRBV11-2 and TRBJ2-7, with no clear D. Looked up from germline, CDR1 is SGHAT and CDR2 is FQNNGV. CDR3 length: 14 amino acids. Deletions cut 0 bases from V and 3 bases from J, with 9 bases between. The CDR3 protein is CASSLEGRHYEQYF. The CDR3 region has the DNA TGTGCCAGCAGCTTAGAGGGCAGGCACTACGAGCAGTACTTC.

The chain employs TRBV3-1 and TRBJ1-1; D gene ambiguous. Germline V gene lookup returns CDR1 LGHDT and CDR2 YNNKEL (reference sequence). Between the trimmed V and J ends, which lost 1 base and 1 base, there was a span of 7 bases. This CDR3 is 14 amino acids long. CDR3 nucleotides: TGTGCCAGCAGCCAAGGGGCCGGGAACACTGAAGCTTTCTTT. Encoded protein: CASSQGAGNTEAFF.

The CDR3 region has the DNA TGTGCCAGCACCCGAGGGGCGGCAACTAATGAAAAACTGTTTTTT. This codes for CASTRGAATNEKLFF. The chain combines TRBV6-1 with TRBJ1-4, with D maybe TRBD1 (5 bases). From germline, CDR1 is MNHNS and CDR2 SASEGT. The CDR3 spans 15 residues. Trimming removed 7 bases at V and 0 bases at J, with 12 bases between.

This sequence joins TRBV27 and TRBJ1-4; TRBD1 aligns across 9 bases. Trimming at V came to 7 bases and at J to 11 bases, leaving 5 bases not matched to a gene. This CDR3 comprises 12 residues. Germline V gene sequence: CDR1 MNHEY, CDR2 SMNVEV (reference sequence). CDR3 protein: CASTTGGGKLFF. In DNA form, the CDR3 reads TGTGCCAGCACAACAGGGGGCGGGAAACTGTTTTTT.

The CDR3 spells CASSSRDRINEQFF. In nucleotides, the CDR3 is TGTGCCAGCAGCTCCCGGGACAGGATCAATGAGCAGTTCTTC. The genes are TRBV11-3 and TRBJ2-1; TRBD1 matches 8 bases. The trim removed 4 bases at V and 6 bases at J, leaving 5 bases unmatched. CDR1 and CDR2 (germline): SGHNT, YENEEA. CDR3 length: 14 residues. The whole variable domain, remainder taken from reference TRBV11-3 and TRBJ2-1, is EAGVVQSPRYKIIEKKQPVAFWCNPISGHNTLYWYLQNLGQGPELLIRYENEEAVDDSQLPKDRFSAERLKGVDSTLKIQPAELGDSAVYLCASSSRDRINEQFFGPGTRLTVL.